This T cell receptor (beta chain) was recovered during a study of blood T cell repertoires in COVID-19. Turning to the study itself: Researchers got acute and convalescent COVID-19 samples from the United States, Italy and Spain. T cells, B-cell-depleted T cells, or PBMCs provided the cDNA or gDNA that served as material.

Authors' processing steps: From reference gene primer amplification, estimates of nucleated cell counts were derived. Libraries were prepared by immunoSEQ multiplex PCR; TCRdb keeps only in-frame clonotypes and omits some of them. That table is the source of V, J and clone size, and D and trimming were worked out from the DNA. Of roughly 68,000 clones listed, around 82% are singletons. Germline values: CDR1 SGHDN, CDR2 FVKESK. The CDR3 totals 13 residues. This clone has only a few counts. The germline gene is not matched at one end of the junction; a read error may be the cause. The receptor comes from a man older than 75 with active COVID-19. Material: peripheral blood. This chain uses TRBV14 with TRBJ1-3; TRBD1 matches at 7 bases. The chain's CDR3 is CASSQGDRANPHF. The DNA of the CDR3 is TGTGCCAGCAGCCAAGGGGACAGAGCCAACCCGCATTTT.